One sample yielded the 13 T cell receptor beta chains listed below, sequenced in a study of T cell responses to AZD1222 COVID-19 vaccine. TCRdb's table, derived via immunoSEQ multiplex PCR, lists solely in-frame clones and lacks some. The sample contains about 110,000 clones, 92% of which appear only once. The sequencing here drew on peripheral blood, taken 28 days after the second AZD1222 dose. The receptors originated from an adult who received the AZD1222 COVID-19 vaccine.

V and J are TRBV12-3 or TRBV12-4 and TRBJ1-2, with D tentatively TRBD1 (6 bases). This CDR3 has 11 residues. V was trimmed by 5 bases and J by 9 bases, leaving 10 bases between them. CDR3 DNA: TGTGCCAGCAGTCAAACAGGGCGCTACACCTTC. It translates to CASSQTGRYTF.

With regard to this clone: One junction end does not reproduce the germline sequence, and a read error may be involved. The chain employs TRBV3-1 (or the pseudogene TRBV3-2) and TRBJ2-1; D is perhaps TRBD1 (5 bases). Germline V gene data show CDR1 as LGHDT and CDR2 as YNNKEL (reference sequence). The CDR3 spans 12 residues. As DNA, the CDR3 is TGTGCCAGCAGCCAAGAGGGGCGGACGATGCTCTTC. This encodes CASSQEGRTMLF.

The chain combines TRBV30 with TRBJ1-6; D is unclear. The germline gives CDR1 GTSNPN, CDR2 SVGIG (reference sequence). Trimming removed 6 bases from V and 0 bases from J, with 9 bases in between. This CDR3 is 14 amino acids long. The CDR3 DNA reads TGTGCCTGCCGGAGGAGCTCCTATAATTCACCCCTCCACTTT. Its protein is CACRRSSYNSPLHF. The full variable domain, with the rest looked up from reference TRBV30 and TRBJ1-6, is SQTIHQWPATLVQPVGSPLSLECTVEGTSNPNLYWYRQAAGRGLQLLFYSVGIGQISSEVPQNLSASRPQDRQFILSSKKLLLSDSGFYLCACRRSSYNSPLHFGNGTRLTVT.

The rearrangement uses TRBV27 and TRBJ2-3, with no clear D. The CDR3 length is 14 residues. V was trimmed by 4 bases and J by 1 base, leaving 9 bases between them. The germline gives CDR1 MNHEY, CDR2 SMNVEV (reference sequence). CDR3: CASSYREGTDTQYF. The CDR3 DNA is TGTGCCAGCAGTTATCGTGAGGGCACAGATACGCAGTATTTT.

The V gene is TRBV5-4, the J gene TRBJ2-2; no clear D gene. The ends were cut back, 4 bases at V and 0 bases at J, with 13 bases in the middle. This CDR3 has 16 residues. The germline V gene encodes CDR1 SGHNT and CDR2 YYREEE (reference sequence). The DNA for the CDR3 is TGTGCCAGCAGCCGGCAGGCCCCTGCGAACACCGGGGAGCTGTTTTTT. This translates into CASSRQAPANTGELFF. The whole variable domain, remainder taken from reference TRBV5-4 and TRBJ2-2, is ETGVTQSPTHLIKTRGQQVTLRCSSQSGHNTVSWYQQALGQGPQFIFQYYREEENGRGNFPPRFSGLQFPNYSSELNVNALELDDSALYLCASSRQAPANTGELFFGEGSRLTVL.

This rearrangement joins TRBV18 to TRBJ2-7; D gene unclear. In germline, CDR1 is KGHSH, CDR2 LQKENI. V was trimmed by 0 bases and J by 0 bases, leaving 12 bases between them. The CDR3 totals 16 residues. CDR3 amino acids: CASSPPVSPYSYEQYF. In DNA form, the CDR3 reads TGTGCCAGCTCACCACCGGTGAGCCCTTACTCCTACGAGCAGTACTTC.

The chain has TRBV15 and TRBJ1-3; no definite D call. Trimming removed 1 base at V and 0 bases at J, with 13 bases between. CDR3 length: 17 amino acids. Germline values: CDR1 LNHNV, CDR2 YYDKDF (reference sequence). The DNA of the CDR3 is TGTGCCACCAGCAGAGGGTCGGTAGCGTTCTCTGGAAACACCATATATTTT. It codes for CATSRGSVAFSGNTIYF.

The gene calls are TRBV27 and TRBJ1-2, with D tentatively TRBD1 (5 bases). V was trimmed by 0 bases and J by 0 bases, leaving 8 bases between them. Germline V gene sequence: CDR1 MNHEY, CDR2 SMNVEV (reference sequence). The CDR3 is made up of 15 amino acids. DNA for the CDR3: TGTGCCAGCAGTTTATCTGGGACTACTAACTATGGCTACACCTTC. Translation: CASSLSGTTNYGYTF.

The rearrangement links TRBV5-5 to TRBJ2-2, with D perhaps TRBD1 or TRBD2 (5 bases each). This CDR3 spans 14 amino acids. Germline CDR1 reads SGHKS; CDR2 reads YYEKEE (reference sequence). The V end was cut by 3 bases, the J end by 2 bases, with 8 bases between. CDR3 sequence: CASSSGSNTGELFF. The CDR3 nucleotides are TGTGCCAGCAGCTCAGGGAGTAACACCGGGGAGCTGTTTTTT.

This clone showed up just once. This chain links TRBV6-5 with TRBJ1-6; D call uncertain. Per germline, CDR1 MNHEY and CDR2 SVGAGI. CDR3 length: 14 amino acids. Trimming pared 5 bases from V and 14 bases from J, leaving 19 bases between. CDR3 residues: CASSRTVSSMTLHF. DNA for the CDR3: TGTGCCAGCAGTCGGACGGTTTCTTCCATGACCCTCCACTTT.

This sequence joins TRBV7-9 and TRBJ1-1; TRBD1 is a possible D gene (6 bases). The CDR3 totals 14 residues. Germline values: CDR1 SEHNR, CDR2 FQNEAQ (reference sequence). Deletions cut 5 bases from V and 5 bases from J, with 15 bases between. The DNA for the CDR3 is TGTGCCAGCAGCCCCAGGGGAGGACGGACTGAAGCTTTCTTT. Translating gives CASSPRGGRTEAFF. The full variable domain, its missing parts supplied by reference TRBV7-9 and TRBJ1-1, is DTGVSQNPRHKITKRGQNVTFRCDPISEHNRLYWYRQTLGQGPEFLTYFQNEAQLEKSRLLSDRFSAERPKGSFSTLEIQRTEQGDSAMYLCASSPRGGRTEAFFGQGTRLTVV.

The gene calls are TRBV7-2 and TRBJ2-3; no clear D. CDR3 length equals 13 residues. Trimming took 1 base from V and 3 from J, leaving 5 bases between them. In germline, CDR1 is SGHTA, CDR2 FQGNSA. CDR3 in amino acids: CASSLVVTDTQYF. The CDR3 DNA reads TGTGCCAGCAGCTTAGTTGTGACAGATACGCAGTATTTT.

This clone was observed a single time. The chain is built from TRBV4-3 and TRBJ2-1, with 7 bases fitting TRBD2. Germline CDR1 and CDR2: LGHNA and YSLEER. The trim removed 0 bases at V and 6 bases at J, leaving 5 bases unmatched. The CDR3 contains 15 residues. The CDR3 spells CASSQDFGGVNEQFF. The CDR3 coding sequence is TGCGCCAGCAGCCAAGACTTTGGGGGGGTCAATGAGCAGTTCTTC.